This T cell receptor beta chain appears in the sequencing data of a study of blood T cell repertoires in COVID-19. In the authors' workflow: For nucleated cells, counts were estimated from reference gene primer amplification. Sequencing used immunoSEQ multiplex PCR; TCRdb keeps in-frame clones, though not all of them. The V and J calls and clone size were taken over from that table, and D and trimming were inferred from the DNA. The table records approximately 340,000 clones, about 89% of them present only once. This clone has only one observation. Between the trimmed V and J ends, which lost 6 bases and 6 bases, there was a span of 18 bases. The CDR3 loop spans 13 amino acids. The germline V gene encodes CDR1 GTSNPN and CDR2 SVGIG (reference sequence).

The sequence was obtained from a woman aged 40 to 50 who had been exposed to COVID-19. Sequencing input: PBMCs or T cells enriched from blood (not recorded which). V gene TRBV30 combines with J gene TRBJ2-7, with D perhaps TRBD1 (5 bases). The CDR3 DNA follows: TGTGCCTGTGCAATTTCCAGGGCAGGCGAGCAGTACTTC. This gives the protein CACAISRAGEQYF.